The 2 T cell receptor beta chains given below trace back to one sample, sequenced in a study of blood T cell repertoires in COVID-19. Some clones are missing from TCRdb's copy, which holds only in-frame ones; the method was immunoSEQ multiplex PCR. The sample lists under 200,000 clones, around 84% occurring once. Input material: peripheral blood. These receptors originate from a young man with active or convalescent COVID-19.

The chain uses TRBV13 and TRBJ1-2; D call uncertain. The CDR3 sequence is 14 residues long. Trimming shortened V by 5 bases and J by 8 bases, and 18 bases separated the two germline ends. From germline, CDR1 is PRHDT and CDR2 FYEKMQ (reference sequence). The CDR3 DNA reads as TGTGCCAGCAGCCGGGCACTACCCGGAGGCGGCTACACCTTC. This codes for CASSRALPGGGYTF.

This clone appeared a few times. This rearrangement joins TRBV4-1 to TRBJ1-4, with TRBD1 identical over 9 bases. This CDR3 has 16 amino acids. V shed 5 bases, J shed 0 bases, and the junction held 4 bases outside the gene matches. Germline V CDR1 and CDR2: MGHRA, YSYEKL. The CDR3 coding sequence is TGCGCCAGCAGCGGGACAGGGATCGCAACTAATGAAAAACTGTTTTTT. Translating it yields CASSGTGIATNEKLFF.